The rows below give T cell receptor beta chains drawn from one sample of a study of molecular identifiers for immune sequencing clone quantification. TCRdb reanalysed the PCR reads using MiXCR and keeps one entry per CDR3 protein. The sample lists fewer than 350,000 distinct CDR3 sequences, roughly 24% occurring once. Input material: naive CD8+ T cells from blood, with Jurkat cell RNA spiked in. These receptors originate from a human donor in good health. Some libraries in this study had Jurkat cell RNA spiked in. Each CDR3 is given with its conserved first and last residue. Fields, in order: V gene, CDR3 protein.

TRBV4-1	CASSQGDGRGLNTDTQYF
TRBV4-3	CASSQEAQGATEAFF
TRBV15	CATSRDLGTGEVEQYF
TRBV19	CASSALQVMNTEAFF
TRBV7-9	CASRRSNTEAFF
TRBV5-5	CASSLSSLYGYTF
TRBV20-1	CSARDVTKTYEQYF
TRBV25-1	CASRGGSYNEQFF
TRBV19	CASSIGLAGRTDTQYF
TRBV14	CASSPRDNYQETQYF
TRBV7-9	CASRPAGSSYNEQFF
TRBV27	CASSLSMVPETQYF
TRBV11-2	CASSSGTSGDSWNEQFF
TRBV5-4	CASSPPDRTEAFF
TRBV6-5	CASSSTGGYEQYF
TRBV10-3	CAMGQGLAYEQYF
TRBV4-1	CASSQDPGSQETQYF
TRBV7-9	CASSFPGQGAGYEQYF
TRBV4-3	CASSQVRGLAPDTQYF
TRBV7-2	CASSSAGTDLYGYTF
TRBV13	CASSWREDRIPDTQYF
TRBV24-1	CATSDPTGRLGTQYF
TRBV15	CATSPTVRRGDTDTQYF
TRBV12-3/TRBV12-4	CASRDRGAPGANVLTF